This is a list of T cell receptor beta chains from one sample in a study of beta chain features in type 1 diabetes. Some clones are missing from TCRdb's copy, which holds only in-frame ones; the method was immunoSEQ multiplex PCR. This table has 200,000 to 300,000 clones, over 20% appearing once. Sequencing used naive CD4+ T cells from blood. These receptors all stem from a woman aged 40 to 50 with type 1 diabetes. Each CDR3 is given with its conserved first and last residue. The order of the fields is J gene, V gene, D gene, clone size, CDR3 protein, CDR3 DNA. The D gene is left open where the match is weak. Clone size, where shown, is once, few, many, or a class for clones that have expanded.

TRBJ1-1 | TRBV20-1 | NA | few | CSARYSEAFF | TGCAGTGCTAGATATTCTGAAGCTTTCTTT
TRBJ2-5 | TRBV28 | NA | few | CASSGSERSGETQYF | TGTGCCAGCAGTGGCAGCGAGCGGAGTGGTGAGACCCAGTACTTC
TRBJ2-1 | TRBV7-9 | NA | NA | CASSSLRASGDAYNEQFF | TGTGCCAGCAGCTCCTTAAGAGCCTCGGGAGACGCCTACAATGAGCAGTTCTTC
TRBJ2-6 | TRBV9 | TRBD1 | few | CASSVTGGFFSGANVLTF | TGTGCCAGCAGCGTTACAGGGGGTTTCTTCTCTGGGGCCAACGTCCTGACTTTC
TRBJ2-7 | TRBV28 | NA | NA | CASSFSDYEQYF | TGTGCCAGCAGTTTCTCAGACTACGAGCAGTACTTC
TRBJ2-7 | TRBV7-2 | TRBD1 | few | CASSGTGILDEQYF | TGTGCCAGCAGCGGGACAGGTATACTGGACGAGCAGTACTTC
TRBJ1-5 | TRBV19 | NA | few | CASSIGGPQHF | TGTGCCAGTAGTATAGGGGGCCCCCAGCATTTT
TRBJ1-2 | TRBV5-1 | TRBD1 | NA | CASSSLGDRTF | TGCGCCAGCAGCTCCTTAGGGGACAGGACCTTC
TRBJ2-7 | TRBV9 | TRBD2 | few | CASSAGLERSYEQYF | TGTGCCAGCAGCGCCGGACTAGAACGCTCCTACGAGCAGTACTTC
TRBJ1-6 | TRBV2 | NA | NA | CASSLGGSPLHF | TGTGCCAGCAGTCTCGGGGGATCACCCCTCCACTTT